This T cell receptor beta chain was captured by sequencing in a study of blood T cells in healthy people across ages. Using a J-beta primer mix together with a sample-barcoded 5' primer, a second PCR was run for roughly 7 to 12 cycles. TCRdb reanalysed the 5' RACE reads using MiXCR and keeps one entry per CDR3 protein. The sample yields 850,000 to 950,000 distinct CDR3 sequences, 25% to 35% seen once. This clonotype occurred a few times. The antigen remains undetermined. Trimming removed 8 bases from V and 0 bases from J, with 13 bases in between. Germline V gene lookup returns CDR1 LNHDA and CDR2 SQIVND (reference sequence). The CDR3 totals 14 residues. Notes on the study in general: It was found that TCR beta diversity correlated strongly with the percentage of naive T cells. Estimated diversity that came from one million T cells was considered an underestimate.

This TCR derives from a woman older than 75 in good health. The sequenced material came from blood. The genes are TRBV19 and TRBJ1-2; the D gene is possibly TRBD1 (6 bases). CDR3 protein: CASGRQAANYGYTF. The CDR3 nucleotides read TGTGCCAGTGGGAGACAGGCAGCTAACTATGGCTACACCTTC.